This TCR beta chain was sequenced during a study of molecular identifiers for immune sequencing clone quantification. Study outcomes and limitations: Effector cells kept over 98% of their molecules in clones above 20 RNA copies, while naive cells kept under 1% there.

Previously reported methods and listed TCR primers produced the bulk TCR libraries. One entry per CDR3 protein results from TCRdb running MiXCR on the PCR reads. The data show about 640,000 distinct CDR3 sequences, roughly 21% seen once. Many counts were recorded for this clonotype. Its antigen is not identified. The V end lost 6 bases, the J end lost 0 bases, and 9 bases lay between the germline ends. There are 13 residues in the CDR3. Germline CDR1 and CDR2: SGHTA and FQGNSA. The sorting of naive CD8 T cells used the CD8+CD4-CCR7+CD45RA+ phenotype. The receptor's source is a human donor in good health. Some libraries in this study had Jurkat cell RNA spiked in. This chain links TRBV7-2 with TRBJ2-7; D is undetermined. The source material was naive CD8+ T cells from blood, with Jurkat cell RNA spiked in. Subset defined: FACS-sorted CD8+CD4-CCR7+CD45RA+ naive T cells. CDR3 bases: TGTGCCAGCAGACAACCGCCCTCCTACGAGCAGTACTTC. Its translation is CASRQPPSYEQYF.